This T cell receptor (beta chain) was obtained from a study of T cell clusters in autoimmune cytopenias (dated by TCRdb to the late 2010s). For the wider study: A median TRB sequencing depth of roughly 56,000 reads per sample was reached, and a median of 2,350 distinct TRB clonotypes per sample was obtained. Peripheral blood TRB and IGH repertoires were sequenced in autoimmune cytopenia patients at active disease and during treatment follow-up, alongside healthy, CLL and autoimmune hepatitis controls. The study aimed to test whether autoimmune cytopenia patients carry a disease-specific immune repertoire signature usable as a blood-based biomarker.

TRB amplification used roughly 0.25 ug of peripheral blood genomic DNA, around 40,000 genome equivalents, per sample. CDR1 and CDR2 were assigned from the germline V gene as SGHAT and FQNNGV. The CDR3 covers 15 residues, taking in both the cysteine and the phenylalanine. No nucleotide data were recorded. Multiplex PCR with a touch-down protocol amplified TRB rearrangements, with the TRB-A and TRB-B primer pools combined in a single tube. Illumina adapters and sample indices were attached to the amplicons through two consecutive PCR reactions using Phusion HS II polymerase. The amplicons were gel-purified using the NucleoSpin Gel and PCR Clean-up kit, after which quantification was performed by Qubit and quality was checked on an Agilent 2100 Bioanalyzer. Libraries were sequenced on an Illumina MiSeq using 600-cycle, single-indexed, paired-end runs. The authors' analysis ran thus. MiXCR version 2.1.12, together with the default MiXCR reference library, was used to align and assemble the TRB reads. Each unique CDR3 nucleotide sequence defined a clone, and only productive sequences with at least two reads were analysed. To assess repertoire diversity, an R script computed alpha-parameterized diversity profiles (alpha 0 to 5), which included the Shannon (alpha 1) and Simpson (alpha 2) indices. Combinatorial TRB VJ usage was computed with the tcR package and compared between cohorts by principal component analysis with ade4. TCRbeta CDR3s were clustered with GLIPH on cohort pairs matched by age and read depth, and cluster frequencies were compared by Wilcoxon test. TCRdb reprocessed the reads and assigns one entry to each CDR3 protein sequence, leaving out DNA. None of the V and J calls come from the authors' own analysis; TCRdb made them. The sample's clone listing holds 3,000 to 3,500 distinct CDR3 sequences. About 39% of the sample is in the top ten clones.

The paper's findings and limits, for the study overall: The T cell clusters were only ever defined in silico, so experimental validation of their functional role was still needed. TRB repertoire shifts, with less even repertoires in secondary cytopenia and CLL, mostly reflected lymphoma bias rather than autoimmunity. In the comparison of secondary cytopenia with CLL, the cluster-lack signature was not observed, apparently because the dominant lymphoma-associated repertoire masked the signature. A lack of physiological T cell clusters in primary autoimmune cytopenia patients was suggested by GLIPH, as 51 clusters were found to be exclusive to healthy donors versus about 16 exclusive to patients. Healthy donors had almost three times as many exclusive TRB clusters as active autoimmune hepatitis patients, a finding consistent with an autoimmunity-wide signature.

Points on this clonotype: The target of this receptor is not known.

This clonotype originated in a human donor with an autoimmune cytopenia, with autoimmune hepatitis or in good health (not recorded which). Recombination joined TRBV11-2 with TRBJ1-2. Specimen: peripheral blood. The CDR3 here reads CASSLSDGVDYGYTF.